This TCR beta chain came from a study of blood T cell repertoires in COVID-19. Looking at the study overall: Nucleic acid was either cDNA or gDNA, and it came from T cells, B-cell-depleted T cells, or PBMCs.

Original analysis: Amplified reference gene primers provided the basis for estimating nucleated cell counts. Assay used: immunoSEQ multiplex PCR; TCRdb lists only in-frame clones, some missing. The V and J calls and clone size come from that table; D and trimming were worked out from the DNA. The data show approximately 140,000 clones, roughly nine tenths seen once. V shed 2 bases, J shed 6 bases, and the junction held 8 bases outside the gene matches. The CDR3 runs to 16 residues. Germline assignment: CDR1 LGHDT and CDR2 YNNKEL (reference sequence). This clone has a handful of counts. The rearrangement links TRBV3-1 (or the pseudogene TRBV3-2) to TRBJ2-2; 8 nucleotides line up with TRBD1. The sample taken for sequencing was peripheral blood. This TCR came from a woman aged 55-70 years with active or convalescent COVID-19. This CDR3 reads CASSQRSGQGPGELFF. CDR3 bases: TGTGCCAGCAGCCAAAGAAGTGGACAGGGTCCCGGGGAGCTGTTTTTT.